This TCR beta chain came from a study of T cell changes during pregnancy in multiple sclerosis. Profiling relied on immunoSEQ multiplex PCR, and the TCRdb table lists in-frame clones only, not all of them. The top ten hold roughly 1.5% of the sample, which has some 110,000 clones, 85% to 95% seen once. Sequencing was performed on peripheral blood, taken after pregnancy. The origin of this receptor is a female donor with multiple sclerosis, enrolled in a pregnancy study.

The CDR3 region is CAIFGQEDPMGYTF. The DNA for the CDR3 is TGTGCCATTTTTGGACAGGAAGACCCTATGGGCTACACCTTC. The chain joins TRBV19 to TRBJ1-2, with 7 bases matching TRBD1. Per germline, CDR1 LNHDA and CDR2 SQIVND (reference sequence). The V and J ends lost 10 bases and 8 bases, in that order; junction bases with no gene match: 16. The CDR3 sequence is 14 residues long.